This record concerns one T cell receptor (beta chain) sequence. Its antigen is unidentified. The PBMCs were sourced from fresh peripheral blood (about 9.6 ml). This entry comes from a study of T cells in Graves' hyperthyroidism and ophthalmopathy. Study-level findings and limits: The blood repertoire included most of the expanded thyroid clonotypes above 0.001. Median prediction lead before ophthalmopathy onset was 5 to 7.5 months with the model.

Germline V gene data show CDR1 as LNHDA and CDR2 as SQIVND (reference sequence). The CDR3 is made up of 13 amino acids. V lost 3 bases and J lost 5; bases outside the gene matches: 0. RNA transcripts gave rise to amplified TCR beta CDR3 regions. The HTBI primer set drove a first-round RT-PCR of the TCR CDR3. From the multiplex PCR reads, TCRdb called clonotypes with MiXCR, one entry per CDR3 protein. The table lists about 570,000 distinct CDR3 sequences, roughly 15% of them singletons. The TCR sequence derives from a woman aged 40 to 50 with Graves' hyperthyroidism. The specimen was blood. The chain is built from TRBV19 and TRBJ1-2; 10 positions agree with TRBD1. The CDR3 region has the DNA TGTGCCAGTAGTATGGGACAGGGGTATGGCTACACCTTC. Encoded protein: CASSMGQGYGYTF.